The 29 T cell receptor beta chains below were found in one sample sequenced in a study of cytomegalovirus exposure and HLA in healthy donors. PCR primers comprised 60 Vbeta and 13 Jbeta primers. Assay used: immunoSEQ multiplex PCR; TCRdb lists only in-frame clones, some missing. The sample has under 200,000 clones, approximately 70% seen once; the top ten hold approximately 2%. Sequencing input: PBMCs. The receptor source for this set is a woman aged 25 to 45 in good health and CMV-seronegative.

The chain combines TRBV7-2 with TRBJ2-5, with a possible D match to TRBD2 (6 bases). CDR3 length equals 14 residues. Between the trimmed V and J ends, which lost 1 base and 7 bases, there was a span of 13 bases. Germline V gene data show CDR1 as SGHTA and CDR2 as FQGNSA. CDR3 sequence (DNA): TGTGCCAGCAGCTTAGAATCGCGGGATGGGACCCAGTACTTC. Amino acids: CASSLESRDGTQYF. Supplemented by reference TRBV7-2 and TRBJ2-5, the full variable domain reads GAGVSQSPSNKVTEKGKDVELRCDPISGHTALYWYRQSLGQGLEFLIYFQGNSAPDKSGLPSDRFSAERTGGSVSTLTIQRTQQEDSAVYLCASSLESRDGTQYFGPGTRLLVL.

This clone occurred once. The V gene is TRBV5-1, the J gene TRBJ1-2; 7 bases fit TRBD1. This CDR3 has 14 amino acids. V lost 3 bases to trimming and J lost 2 bases; unmatched junction nucleotides: 4. From germline, CDR1 is SGHRS and CDR2 YFSETQ. CDR3 coding DNA: TGCGCCAGCAGCTCACAGGACAGGAACTATGGCTACACCTTC. Protein: CASSSQDRNYGYTF.

A note on this clone: A read error may produce the germline difference seen at one junction end. The CDR3: CASSLPRIAGGKKHFF. CDR3 sequence (DNA): TGTGCCAGCAGCTTACCACGGATAGCGGGAGGCAAGAAGCATTTCTTC. This chain uses TRBV7-8 with TRBJ2-1, with TRBD2 matching 10 bases. This CDR3 contains 16 residues. CDR1 and CDR2 from the germline V gene are SGHVS and FQNEAQ.

The chain employs TRBV7-9 and TRBJ2-7; D possibly corresponds to TRBD1 (6 bases). This CDR3 spans 15 amino acids. The V gene's germline CDR1 is SEHNR and CDR2 FQNEAQ (reference sequence). V shed 3 bases and J shed 4 bases, with 16 bases lying between them. This CDR3 reads CASSFPGDRGYEQYF. Here the CDR3 DNA reads TGTGCCAGCAGCTTTCCAGGGGATAGAGGGTACGAGCAGTACTTC. Supplemented by reference TRBV7-9 and TRBJ2-7, the full variable domain reads DTGVSQNPRHKITKRGQNVTFRCDPISEHNRLYWYRQTLGQGPEFLTYFQNEAQLEKSRLLSDRFSAERPKGSFSTLEIQRTEQGDSAMYLCASSFPGDRGYEQYFGPGTRLTVT.

As for this clone: Other DNA sequences in this sample translate to the same CDR3. The chain uses TRBV19 and TRBJ2-2, with 9 bases fitting TRBD1. The germline CDR1 and CDR2 sequences are LNHDA and SQIVND (reference sequence). The junction had 3 bases not matched to a gene; V was cut back by 3 bases and J by 4 bases. This CDR3 spans 15 amino acids. The CDR3 nucleotides are TGTGCCAGTAGTATGGGGGACAGGGTCACCGGGGAGCTGTTTTTT. It is translated as CASSMGDRVTGELFF.

The J gene is TRBJ2-1, the V gene TRBV6-1; 12 bases align to TRBD2. This CDR3 is built from 15 residues. The trim removed 5 bases at V and 13 bases at J, leaving 12 bases unmatched. The V gene's germline CDR1 is MNHNS and CDR2 SASEGT. Written as DNA, the CDR3 is TGTGCCAGCAGTCCCTCCTTCCAGACTAGCGGGAGTCAGTTCTTC. It is translated as CASSPSFQTSGSQFF.

This chain connects TRBV5-4 to TRBJ2-5; 7 bases align to TRBD2. The DNA end is more similar to TRBJ2-7, so the J call may be wrong. In germline, CDR1 is SGHNT, CDR2 YYREEE (reference sequence). The CDR3 is made up of 15 amino acids. Here the CDR3 DNA reads TGTGCCAGCAGCTTGATTGGACTAGGATCCTACGAGCAGTACTTC. Its protein is CASSLIGLGSYEQYF.

This rearrangement joins TRBV19 to TRBJ2-5; 9 bases agree with TRBD1. Germline values: CDR1 LNHDA, CDR2 SQIVND (reference sequence). The CDR3 is made up of 14 amino acids. Unmatched junction bases numbered 6, after V lost 5 bases and J lost 5 bases. The CDR3 loop reads CASSPTGTGETQYF. The CDR3 nucleotides read TGTGCCAGTAGTCCAACCGGGACAGGGGAGACCCAGTACTTC.

This clone was recorded once. V usage is TRBV7-9 and J usage is TRBJ1-2; D may be TRBD1 (6 bases). The CDR3 is 17 amino acids. Trimming removed 2 bases from V and 4 bases from J, with 20 bases in between. CDR1 SEHNR and CDR2 FQNEAQ come from the germline V gene (reference sequence). In DNA, the CDR3 is TGTGCCAGCAGCTTAAGAGGCGGACAGCTTCTATCCTATGGCTACACCTTC. Its translation: CASSLRGGQLLSYGYTF.

The chain combines TRBV7-9 with TRBJ1-5, with D perhaps TRBD1 (5 bases). Germline CDR1 reads SEHNR; CDR2 reads FQNEAQ (reference sequence). V lost 3 bases and J 3 bases, leaving 9 bases between the germline ends. This CDR3 is 14 amino acids long. Here the CDR3 reads CASSLTDFNQPQHF. The CDR3 region has the DNA TGTGCCAGCAGCTTGACAGATTTCAATCAGCCCCAGCATTTT.

The chain has TRBV7-9 and TRBJ1-2, with 11 bases matching TRBD1. The CDR3 has 18 amino acids. The germline V gene encodes CDR1 SEHNR and CDR2 FQNEAQ (reference sequence). The junction had 8 bases not matched to a gene; V was cut back by 0 bases and J by 2 bases. The CDR3 spells CASSLAGLGQGANYGYTF. As DNA, the CDR3 is TGTGCCAGCAGCTTAGCTGGGTTAGGACAGGGGGCGAACTATGGCTACACCTTC.

The rearrangement links TRBV4-1 to TRBJ2-1, with 13 bases lining up with TRBD2. CDR3 length: 16 residues. CDR1 and CDR2 (germline): MGHRA, YSYEKL. V was clipped by 2 bases and J by 14 bases; unmatched bases: 12. For the CDR3, the DNA is TGCGCCAGCAGCCAACTAACTAGCGGGAGGGTTCGGGGGGAGTTCTTC. Translated, it gives CASSQLTSGRVRGEFF.

The chain combines TRBV18 with TRBJ2-7; 8 nucleotides agree with TRBD2. CDR1 is KGHSH, CDR2 LQKENI, per germline. Trimming removed 11 bases from V and 1 base from J; junction bases left unmatched: 7. The CDR3 totals 13 residues. The CDR3 coding sequence is TGTGCCTCGGGAGGGCCCTGGTCCTACGAGCAGTACTTC. It yields the protein CASGGPWSYEQYF.

The chain recombines TRBV5-6 with TRBJ2-1; TRBD1 agrees at 8 bases. The ends lost 0 bases at V and 5 bases at J; junction bases unmatched: 4. Germline values: CDR1 SGHDT, CDR2 YYEEEE. The CDR3 extends over 15 amino acids. This chain's CDR3 is CASSLVGQGDNEQFF. DNA of the CDR3: TGTGCCAGCAGCTTGGTCGGACAGGGAGACAATGAGCAGTTCTTC.

The V and J genes are TRBV6-1 and TRBJ2-1; perhaps TRBD1 as D (5 bases). This CDR3 is built from 14 residues. CDR1 is MNHNS, CDR2 SASEGT, per germline. Trimming left V 4 bases short and J 10 bases short, with 17 bases between. CDR3 sequence: CASSGFSGFEEQFF. The CDR3 DNA reads as TGTGCCAGCAGTGGGTTCTCAGGGTTTGAGGAGCAGTTCTTC.

This clone occurred a few times. The chain is built from TRBV9 and TRBJ2-1; D is uncertain. The CDR3 has 13 amino acids. Germline CDR1 is SGDLS and CDR2 is YYNGEE. V lost 3 bases and J lost 4, with 8 bases in between. CDR3: CASSAYLYNEQFF. CDR3 nucleotides: TGTGCCAGCAGCGCCTACTTATACAATGAGCAGTTCTTC.

V gene TRBV14 combines with J gene TRBJ2-1; TRBD2 matches 11 bases. With V trimmed by 7 bases and J by 0 bases, 5 bases remained unmatched. The germline V gene encodes CDR1 SGHDN and CDR2 FVKESK. The CDR3 totals 16 residues. The CDR3 region has the DNA TGTGCCAGCACCCCCACTAGCGGGAGCTCCTACAATGAGCAGTTCTTC. Protein sequence: CASTPTSGSSYNEQFF.

The chain links TRBV10-3 to TRBJ2-7; 9 nucleotides agree with TRBD2. This CDR3 region has 18 residues. CDR1 is ENHRY, CDR2 SYGVKD, per germline. V was pared by 3 bases and J by 2 bases, with 14 bases of the junction left unmatched. As DNA, the CDR3 is TGTGCCATCAGTGAATCGGCTAGCGGGGTACTTATGACCTACGAGCAGTACTTC. Its translation: CAISESASGVLMTYEQYF.

The count of this clone is one. CDR3 sequence: CASSPAGTGYEQYF. CDR3 bases: TGTGCCAGTAGTCCAGCCGGGACAGGGTACGAGCAGTACTTC. This chain uses TRBV19 with TRBJ2-7; TRBD1 agrees at 9 bases. Per the germline V gene, CDR1 is LNHDA and CDR2 is SQIVND (reference sequence). Germline trimming cut 5 bases from V and 4 bases from J; bases unmatched to any gene: 6. This CDR3 is built from 14 residues.

In its sample, this clone was seen a few times. The chain uses TRBV4-1 and TRBJ2-5; TRBD2 aligns across 12 bases. With V trimmed by 2 bases and J by 1 base, 2 bases remained unmatched. The CDR3 loop spans 16 amino acids. CDR1 is MGHRA, CDR2 YSYEKL, per germline. CDR3 residues: CASSQRLAGAQETQYF. CDR3 nucleotide sequence: TGCGCCAGCAGCCAACGACTAGCGGGGGCCCAAGAGACCCAGTACTTC.

As for this clone: One end of the junction is discordant with germline, which a read error may explain. This sequence joins TRBV12-5 and TRBJ1-3; D call uncertain. Germline V gives CDR1 LGHNT, CDR2 FRNRAP. The CDR3 runs to 12 residues. DNA for the CDR3: TGTGCTAGTGGTTTGGCCCCTTCCAGGCCCCATTTT. It specifies CASGLAPSRPHF.

Only a few counts were recorded for this clone. The chain is built from TRBV4-3 and TRBJ2-2; D is unresolved. The CDR3 is 18 residues long. V lost 0 bases and J lost 1, with 15 bases in between. The germline CDR1 and CDR2 sequences are LGHNA and YSLEER. The CDR3 DNA reads as TGCGCCAGCAGCCAAGATCTAGGCACTTATTGGAACACCGGGGAGCTGTTTTTT. Translating gives CASSQDLGTYWNTGELFF.

The chain recombines TRBV7-2 with TRBJ2-7; 7 bases are a match to TRBD1. This CDR3 has 15 residues. Germline loops: CDR1 SGHTA, CDR2 FQGNSA. J was trimmed by 3 bases and V by 2 bases; bases with no gene match: 7. This CDR3 is CASSLSGGVGYEQYF. CDR3 sequence (DNA): TGTGCCAGCAGCTTATCAGGGGGAGTAGGCTACGAGCAGTACTTC. The whole variable domain, filled in from reference TRBV7-2 and TRBJ2-7, reads GAGVSQSPSNKVTEKGKDVELRCDPISGHTALYWYRQSLGQGLEFLIYFQGNSAPDKSGLPSDRFSAERTGGSVSTLTIQRTQQEDSAVYLCASSLSGGVGYEQYFGPGTRLTVT.

J is TRBJ1-2 and V is TRBV7-9; a possible D gene is TRBD1 (6 bases). The V end was cut by 0 bases, the J end by 8 bases, with 13 bases between. The CDR3 spans 14 residues. CDR1 is SEHNR and CDR2 is FQNEAQ in the germline V gene (reference sequence). The CDR3 coding sequence is TGTGCCAGCAGCTTAGCCGGGACAAAGGAGGGCTACACCTTC. This sequence encodes CASSLAGTKEGYTF.

The chain combines TRBV5-1 with TRBJ1-1; perhaps TRBD1 as D (6 bases). The V end lost 4 bases, the J end lost 7 bases, and 20 bases lay between the germline ends. Germline CDR1 and CDR2: SGHRS and YFSETQ. The CDR3 totals 15 residues. The CDR3 nucleotides read TGCGCCAGCAGCGTTCTCCGGGACAAACGGAATGAAGCTTTCTTT. Its protein is CASSVLRDKRNEAFF. Based on the CDR3 plus reference TRBV5-1 and TRBJ1-1, the full variable domain is KAGVTQTPRYLIKTRGQQVTLSCSPISGHRSVSWYQQTPGQGLQFLFEYFSETQRNKGNFPGRFSGRQFSNSRSEMNVSTLELGDSALYLCASSVLRDKRNEAFFGQGTRLTVV.

This CDR3 reads CASSLIGGTSGSTRYEQYF. The CDR3 DNA reads TGTGCCAGCAGCTTAATTGGAGGGACTAGCGGGAGTACACGGTACGAGCAGTACTTC. The rearrangement links TRBV7-3 to TRBJ2-7; TRBD2 aligns across 14 bases. With V trimmed by 1 base and J by 4 bases, 12 bases remained unmatched. The CDR3 consists of 19 residues. Germline V lookup: CDR1 SGHTA, CDR2 FQGTGA.

This clone was seen only a few times. The J gene is TRBJ2-7, the V gene TRBV9; D ambiguous. V was shortened by 0 bases and J by 2 bases, with 9 bases between the two germline ends. Germline-derived CDR1 and CDR2 are SGDLS and YYNGEE. CDR3 size: 14 residues. CDR3 in DNA: TGTGCCAGCAGCGTAGCTGTCGGTCCCTACGAGCAGTACTTC. Translation: CASSVAVGPYEQYF.

This clone was detected only once. The CDR3 protein is CASSPGYNQPQHF. DNA of the CDR3: TGCGCCAGCAGCCCCGGGTACAATCAGCCCCAGCATTTT. The rearrangement links TRBV5-1 to TRBJ1-5; D ambiguous. Between the trimmed V and J ends, which lost 4 bases and 3 bases, there was a span of 8 bases. There are 13 residues in the CDR3. Germline CDR1 SGHRS, CDR2 YFSETQ.

The chain combines TRBV5-4 with TRBJ1-2; 8 bases match TRBD1. J gave up 6 bases and V 0 bases, and 7 bases lay outside the gene matches. The CDR3 is made up of 15 amino acids. CDR1 and CDR2 from the germline V gene are SGHNT and YYREEE (reference sequence). The CDR3 spells CASSLENQGAHGYTF. CDR3 coding DNA: TGTGCCAGCAGCTTGGAGAACCAGGGGGCGCATGGCTACACCTTC.